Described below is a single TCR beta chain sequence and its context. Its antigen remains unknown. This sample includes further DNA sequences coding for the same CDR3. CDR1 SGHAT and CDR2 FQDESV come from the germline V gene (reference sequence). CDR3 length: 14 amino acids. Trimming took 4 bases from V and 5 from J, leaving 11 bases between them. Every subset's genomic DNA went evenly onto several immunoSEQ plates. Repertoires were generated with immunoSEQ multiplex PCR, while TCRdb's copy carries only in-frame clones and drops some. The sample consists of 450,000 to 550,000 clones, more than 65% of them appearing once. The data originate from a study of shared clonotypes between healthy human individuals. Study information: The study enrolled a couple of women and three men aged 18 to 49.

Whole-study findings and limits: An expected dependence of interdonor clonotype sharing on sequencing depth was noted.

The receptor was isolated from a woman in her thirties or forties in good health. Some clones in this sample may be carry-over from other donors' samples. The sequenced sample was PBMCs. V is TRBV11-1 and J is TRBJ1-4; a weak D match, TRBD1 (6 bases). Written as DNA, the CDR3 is TGTGCCAGCAGCTCCGGACAGTTGAATGAAAAACTGTTTTTT. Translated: CASSSGQLNEKLFF.